Sequencing of this T cell receptor beta chain was carried out in a study of human T cells and chemical hapten exposure. Looking at the study overall: Weekly scalp doses of diphenylcyclopropenone were given to patients during the roughly 26-week study. Once 0.01% DPC had been applied to the upper back by patch test, readings were taken at 6 days.

Individual cDNA molecules (in the library) carried attached unique molecular identifiers. Via MiXCR, TCRdb re-called the RACE reads, giving one row per CDR3 protein. Of about 180,000 distinct CDR3 sequences detected, more than 25% appear once; the ten largest clones hold just under 3%. Regarding time point: pre-sensitization, week 0. Described treatment: therapeutic diphenylcyclopropenone sensitization with weekly scalp DPC. V lost 6 bases, J lost 4 bases, and 16 bases lay in between. The CDR3 loop spans 16 amino acids. In germline, CDR1 is MDHEN, CDR2 SYDVKM. This chain links TRBV28 with TRBJ2-6, with D possibly matching TRBD2 (6 bases). This TCR derives from a woman in her 30s with alopecia areata. Some clones in this sample may be carry-over from other donors' samples. Source: whole blood, taken in connection with sensitization to the hapten diphenylcyclopropenone (DPC). CDR3 nucleotides: TGTGCCAGCAGCGGGGATGGGGGGACGGGGGCCAACGTCCTGACTTTC. It translates to CASSGDGGTGANVLTF.